Below are 10 T cell receptor gamma chains sequenced from a single sample in a study of gamma-delta chains in newborns, infants, children. TCRdb re-called clones from the reads using CATT. The sample includes around 2,500 gamma-chain clones, more than 35% of them seen just once. The sequenced sample consisted of blood. These receptors all come from a child who was a newborn, infant or young child, either healthy, febrile or measles-vaccinated (not recorded which).

With regard to this clone: One end of the junction fails to match germline, which may point to a read error. The rearrangement joins TRGV4 to TRGJ1 or TRGJ2. TCRdb carries no J gene annotation; the J gene was assigned here by matching the DNA with germline. Per germline, CDR1 EGSTGY and CDR2 YDSYTSSV. This CDR3 has 11 residues. The CDR3 loop reads CAIWAYYKKLF. CDR3 DNA sequence: TGTGCCATCTGGGCATATTATAAGAAACTCTTT.

This rearrangement joins TRGV4 to TRGJ1 or TRGJ2. Because TCRdb records no J gene, it was assigned here through a match of the DNA to germline. The CDR3 has 14 amino acids. V lost 2 bases, J lost 2 bases, and 6 bases stayed unmatched. CDR1 is EGSTGY, CDR2 YDSYTSSV, per germline. Here the CDR3 reads CATWDEGDYYKKLF. DNA of the CDR3: TGTGCCACCTGGGATGAGGGGGATTATTATAAGAAACTCTTT.

This clone was recorded a few times. The rearrangement links TRGV9 to TRGJ1 or TRGJ2. TCRdb leaves out the J gene; it was filled in here by matching the DNA to germline. There are 9 residues in the CDR3. J was trimmed by 12 bases and V by 3 bases; bases with no gene match: 2. Germline CDR1 reads GITISATS; CDR2 reads ISYDGTV (reference sequence). CDR3 coding DNA: TGTGCCTTGTGGGAGATGAAACTCTTT. Encoded protein: CALWEMKLF.

The chain is built from TRGV9 and TRGJ1 or TRGJ2. No J segment appears in TCRdb, so it was assigned here by matching the sequence to germline. Looked up from germline, CDR1 is GITISATS and CDR2 is ISYDGTV (reference sequence). This CDR3 has 14 residues. With V trimmed by 3 bases and J by 0 bases, 5 bases remained unmatched. The CDR3 coding sequence is TGTGCCTTGTGGGAGCCGTCGAATTATTATAAGAAACTCTTT. Protein: CALWEPSNYYKKLF.

About this clone: A much larger clonotype is one base distant, so this may be a read error. The chain links TRGV4 to TRGJ1 or TRGJ2. No J segment appears in TCRdb, so it was assigned here by matching the sequence to germline. CDR3 length: 13 residues. Per germline, CDR1 EGSTGY and CDR2 YDSYTSSV. CDR3 nucleotide sequence: TGTGCCACCTGGGATGGGCGTGAGTATAGGAAACTCTTT. Its protein is CATWDGREYRKLF.

This clone is termed large. The chain links TRGV4 to TRGJ1 or TRGJ2. The CDR3 is 13 residues long. The trim removed 2 bases at V and 4 bases at J, leaving 5 bases unmatched. CDR1 and CDR2 (germline): EGSTGY, YDSYTSSV. The CDR3 coding sequence is TGTGCCACCTGGGATGACGTCTATTATAAGAAACTCTTT. Protein product: CATWDDVYYKKLF.

This chain links TRGV4 with TRGJ1 or TRGJ2. As TCRdb names no J gene, one was assigned here on the basis of a DNA match to germline. CDR1 is EGSTGY, CDR2 YDSYTSSV, per germline. Trimming at V came to 3 bases and at J to 7 bases, leaving 15 bases not matched to a gene. The CDR3 spans 15 residues. The CDR3 coding sequence is TGTGCCACCTGGGATCGGGCGGGGAATTTCTATAAGAAACTCTTT. Residues: CATWDRAGNFYKKLF.

The J segment was not called; the V segment is TRGV8. CDR1 and CDR2 from the germline V gene are VENAVY and YDSYNSRV. This CDR3 spans 14 amino acids. CDR3 in DNA: TGTGCCACCTGGGATAGGGCGGGTGATTGGATCATGACGTTT. Its protein is CATWDRAGDWIMTF.

This clone was picked up a small number of times. The chain has TRGV5 and TRGJ1 or TRGJ2. The J gene, absent from TCRdb, was called here by matching the DNA to germline. V lost 0 bases to trimming and J lost 6 bases; unmatched junction nucleotides: 5. The CDR3 has 13 amino acids. Germline V lookup: CDR1 VINAFY, CDR2 YDVSNSKD. CDR3 in amino acids: CATWDRPFYKKLF. In nucleotides, the CDR3 is TGTGCCACCTGGGACAGGCCGTTTTATAAGAAACTCTTT.

The CDR3 is CATWDRRWRKLF. CDR3 DNA: TGTGCCACCTGGGACAGGCGCTGGAGGAAACTCTTT. This chain links TRGV5 with TRGJ1 or TRGJ2. The J gene, absent from TCRdb, was called here by matching the DNA to germline. J gave up 12 bases and V 0 bases, and 8 bases lay outside the gene matches. Looked up from germline, CDR1 is VINAFY and CDR2 is YDVSNSKD. This CDR3 is 12 amino acids long.